The 31 T cell receptor beta chains given below trace back to one sample, sequenced in a study of T-cell memory formation after mild COVID-19. TCRdb processed the 5' RACE reads anew with MiXCR; each CDR3 protein has one entry. The table records more than 300,000 distinct CDR3 sequences, roughly an eighth of them present only once. The source material was PBMCs or a T cell subset sorted from them (not recorded which). The receptors stem from a man aged 18 to 29 who had mild COVID-19 (a few samples of this study predate the infection). Cell type and time point are not known.

This clonotype was seen only a few times. This chain connects TRBV7-2 to TRBJ2-1; no clear D gene. Germline assignment: CDR1 SGHTA and CDR2 FQGNSA. The germline V and J ends were trimmed by 1 base and 10 bases, with 5 bases remaining between them. This CDR3 region has 11 residues. The CDR3 here is CASSLVQEQFF. CDR3 in DNA: TGTGCCAGCAGCTTAGTCCAGGAGCAGTTCTTC. The full variable domain, in which reference TRBV7-2 and TRBJ2-1 provide the parts outside the CDR3, is GAGVSQSPSNKVTEKGKDVELRCDPISGHTALYWYRQSLGQGLEFLIYFQGNSAPDKSGLPSDRFSAERTGGSVSTLTIQRTQQEDSAVYLCASSLVQEQFFGPGTRLTVL.

This chain joins TRBV20-1 and TRBJ2-1; 11 nucleotides align to TRBD2. CDR1 and CDR2 from the germline V gene are DFQATT and SNEGSKA (reference sequence). This CDR3 has 15 residues. V shed 2 bases and J 5 bases; nucleotides not matched to a gene: 5. The CDR3 reads CSARPPGLADNEQFF. For the CDR3, the DNA is TGCAGTGCTAGACCGCCGGGACTAGCGGACAATGAGCAGTTCTTC.

J is TRBJ2-7 and V is TRBV7-2, with 7 bases matching TRBD1. This CDR3 has 17 residues. With V trimmed by 5 bases and J by 1 base, 14 bases remained unmatched. Germline CDR1 is SGHTA and CDR2 is FQGNSA. The CDR3 region has the DNA TGTGCCAGCAGCCATATGGGGTGGGGGACAGCTTCCTACGAGCAGTACTTC. Residues: CASSHMGWGTASYEQYF.

The V gene is TRBV7-9, the J gene TRBJ1-5; D gene ambiguous. Germline values: CDR1 SEHNR, CDR2 FQNEAQ (reference sequence). The CDR3 totals 12 residues. Trimming removed 1 base at V and 5 bases at J, with 3 bases between. CDR3 sequence: CASSLEDQPQHF. CDR3 bases: TGTGCCAGCAGCTTAGAGGATCAGCCCCAGCATTTT.

There are a few counts of this clonotype. The chain couples TRBV9 to TRBJ1-2; 9 bases line up with TRBD1. Unmatched junction bases numbered 7, after V lost 3 bases and J lost 4 bases. CDR1 and CDR2 (germline): SGDLS, YYNGEE. The CDR3 runs 15 residues. The CDR3 spells CASSERDREGYGYTF. For the CDR3, the DNA is TGTGCCAGCAGCGAGAGGGACAGGGAGGGCTATGGCTACACCTTC.

In DNA form, the CDR3 reads TGCGCCAGCAGCTTGGCCTGGACAGGGATGAACACTGAAGCTTTCTTT. Translating it yields CASSLAWTGMNTEAFF. The chain employs TRBV5-1 and TRBJ1-1; TRBD1 matches at 8 bases. The CDR3 covers 16 residues. The V gene's germline CDR1 is SGHRS and CDR2 YFSETQ. Trimming took 0 bases from V and 0 from J; bases not matched to a gene: 4.

The chain combines TRBV20-1 with TRBJ2-1; weak D call: TRBD2 (6 bases). This CDR3 spans 14 amino acids. Germline assignment: CDR1 DFQATT and CDR2 SNEGSKA (reference sequence). Trimming pared 0 bases from V and 4 bases from J, leaving 10 bases between. The DNA for the CDR3 is TGCAGTGCTAGAGATTTGCGGGGATACAATGAGCAGTTCTTC. It is translated as CSARDLRGYNEQFF.

This clonotype has a handful of counts. The chain has TRBV19 and TRBJ2-1; D unresolved. The germline V gene has CDR1 LNHDA and CDR2 SQIVND (reference sequence). CDR3 length: 15 amino acids. Trimming left V 4 bases short and J 1 base short, with 11 bases between. The CDR3 is CASSRSGPSYNEQFF. In DNA form, the CDR3 reads TGTGCCAGTAGTAGGTCGGGCCCATCCTACAATGAGCAGTTCTTC.

This clonotype was seen a few times. This sequence joins TRBV6-2 or TRBV6-3 and TRBJ2-7, with D tentatively TRBD2 (6 bases). Trimming removed 6 bases at V and 7 bases at J, with 16 bases between. The germline V gene has CDR1 MNHEY and CDR2 SVGEGT. This CDR3 is built from 13 residues. CDR3 DNA sequence: TGTGCCAGCAGAAGCGTGGGGGGTCGTGAGCAGTACTTC. Translating gives CASRSVGGREQYF.

This clonotype was seen more than once but under ten times. J is TRBJ1-1 and V is TRBV12-3 or TRBV12-4, with a possible D match to TRBD1 (6 bases). This CDR3 has 14 amino acids. Trimming shortened V by 3 bases and J by 1 base, and 9 bases separated the two germline ends. The CDR3 protein is CASSFEGQNTEAFF. Written as DNA, the CDR3 is TGTGCCAGCAGTTTTGAGGGACAGAACACTGAAGCTTTCTTT.

V gene TRBV12-3 or TRBV12-4 combines with J gene TRBJ2-1; 9 bases agree with TRBD2. The CDR3 runs to 16 residues. The V gene end was trimmed by 5 bases and the J gene end by 4 bases; junction bases not matched to a gene: 9. The CDR3 nucleotides read TGTGCCAGCAGTCCTCTCTCTAGCGGGGCATACAATGAGCAGTTCTTC. As protein: CASSPLSSGAYNEQFF.

The chain has TRBV7-8 and TRBJ2-3; TRBD1 aligns across 8 bases. Unmatched junction bases numbered 10, after V lost 4 bases and J lost 1 base. The CDR3 covers 17 residues. CDR1 SGHVS and CDR2 FQNEAQ come from the germline V gene. The CDR3 DNA follows: TGTGCCAGCAGCTCCGACGGCCCGGGACAGGGCACAGATACGCAGTATTTT. It is translated as CASSSDGPGQGTDTQYF. The full variable domain, in which reference TRBV7-8 and TRBJ2-3 provide the parts outside the CDR3, is GAGVSQSPRYKVAKRGQDVALRCDPISGHVSLFWYQQALGQGPEFLTYFQNEAQLDKSGLPSDRFFAERPEGSVSTLKIQRTQQEDSAVYLCASSSDGPGQGTDTQYFGPGTRLTVL.

This sequence joins TRBV6-6 and TRBJ1-1; D remains ambiguous. CDR1 is MNHNY and CDR2 is SVGAGI in the germline V gene (reference sequence). The CDR3 consists of 11 residues. CDR3 loop: CVLGGNTEAFF. CDR3 DNA sequence: TGTGTCCTAGGCGGGAACACTGAAGCTTTCTTT.

V usage is TRBV7-9 and J usage is TRBJ1-1, with D maybe TRBD1 (5 bases). Germline CDR1 is SEHNR and CDR2 is FQNEAQ (reference sequence). The V and J ends lost 3 bases and 5 bases respectively, with 13 bases between them. The CDR3 spans 14 residues. CDR3 protein: CASSFMRGETEAFF. The CDR3 nucleotides are TGTGCCAGCAGCTTTATGAGGGGCGAAACTGAAGCTTTCTTT.

The chain carries TRBV6-5 and TRBJ1-1, with TRBD1 as a possible D gene (5 bases). Germline-derived CDR1 and CDR2 are MNHEY and SVGAGI. Trimming stripped 6 bases from V and 1 base from J, with 9 bases between. CDR3 length: 13 residues. This chain's CDR3 is CASRPGGNTEAFF. Here the CDR3 DNA reads TGTGCCAGCAGACCGGGGGGGAACACTGAAGCTTTCTTT.

The sample holds a few counts of this clonotype. The V gene is TRBV4-1, the J gene TRBJ2-7, with a possible D match to TRBD1 (5 bases). Trimming took 0 bases from V and 3 from J, leaving 9 bases between them. Per germline, CDR1 MGHRA and CDR2 YSYEKL. The CDR3 has 14 amino acids. In nucleotides, the CDR3 is TGCGCCAGCAGCCAAGACACAGGACACTACGAGCAGTACGTC. As protein: CASSQDTGHYEQYV.

The chain has TRBV19 and TRBJ1-1; possible D gene TRBD1, 5 bases. The CDR3 sequence is 15 residues long. Germline V lookup: CDR1 LNHDA, CDR2 SQIVND (reference sequence). V dropped 2 bases and J dropped 0 bases, with 10 bases sitting between them. CDR3 protein: CASSISGQMNTEAFF. As DNA, the CDR3 is TGTGCCAGTAGTATAAGCGGACAAATGAACACTGAAGCTTTCTTT.

This chain joins TRBV6-5 and TRBJ2-1, with D perhaps TRBD1 (6 bases). Trimming took off 6 bases at V and 8 bases at J, with 14 bases between the two ends. From germline, CDR1 is MNHEY and CDR2 SVGAGI. The CDR3 totals 13 residues. CDR3 loop: CASRQTGSDEQFF. The CDR3 DNA sequence: TGTGCCAGCAGGCAAACAGGGTCCGATGAGCAGTTCTTC.

The gene calls are TRBV6-2 or TRBV6-3 and TRBJ1-5; D gene ambiguous. CDR3 length: 14 residues. Per the germline V gene, CDR1 is MNHEY and CDR2 is SVGEGT. V was clipped by 7 bases and J by 7 bases, with 17 bases between them. The chain's CDR3 is CASNPGNSHQPQHF. The CDR3 region has the DNA TGTGCCAGCAATCCCGGGAACTCGCACCAGCCCCAGCATTTT.

The V call is TRBV5-6, the J call TRBJ1-5; maybe TRBD1 (5 bases). The CDR3 is 15 amino acids. V shed 0 bases and J shed 7 bases, with 14 bases lying between them. Germline CDR1 and CDR2: SGHDT and YYEEEE. This CDR3 reads CASSLGQREGQPQHF. The CDR3 DNA reads as TGTGCCAGCAGCTTGGGACAGCGGGAGGGACAGCCCCAGCATTTT.

A few counts support this clonotype. The J gene is TRBJ2-6, the V gene TRBV7-3, with D possibly matching TRBD1 (6 bases). Trimming pared 7 bases from V and 1 base from J, leaving 23 bases between. The CDR3 runs to 19 residues. Per germline, CDR1 SGHTA and CDR2 FQGTGA. CDR3 residues: CASTLVKGDSLSGANVLTF. The CDR3 DNA follows: TGTGCCAGCACCCTTGTCAAGGGGGATTCGCTTTCTGGGGCCAACGTCCTGACTTTC. Based on the CDR3 plus reference TRBV7-3 and TRBJ2-6, the full variable domain is GAGVSQTPSNKVTEKGKYVELRCDPISGHTALYWYRQSLGQGPEFLIYFQGTGAADDSGLPNDRFFAVRPEGSVSTLKIQRTERGDSAVYLCASTLVKGDSLSGANVLTFGAGSRLTVL.

The rearrangement uses TRBV20-1 and TRBJ1-2; a possible D gene is TRBD1 (5 bases). The CDR3 totals 14 residues. V was cut by 6 bases and J by 1 base, with 15 bases left in between. CDR1 and CDR2 from the germline V gene are DFQATT and SNEGSKA (reference sequence). CDR3 sequence reads: CSALRGADNYGYTF. The CDR3 nucleotides read TGCAGTGCATTAAGGGGAGCAGATAACTATGGCTACACCTTC.

The chain couples TRBV5-1 to TRBJ1-6, with D unresolved. Germline CDR1 and CDR2: SGHRS and YFSETQ. V gave up 4 bases and J gave up 9 bases, with 17 bases separating them. CDR3 length: 15 residues. The CDR3 reads CASSPLEGRGSPLHF. The CDR3 nucleotides are TGCGCCAGCAGCCCCCTTGAGGGCCGGGGTTCACCCCTCCACTTT.

The CDR3 loop is CASSPLGGGTYEQYF. Written as DNA, the CDR3 is TGTGCCAGCAGTCCCTTGGGGGGAGGGACCTACGAGCAGTACTTC. This chain joins TRBV12-3 or TRBV12-4 and TRBJ2-7; TRBD2 matches at 7 bases. This CDR3 comprises 15 residues. With V trimmed by 5 bases and J by 2 bases, 9 bases remained unmatched.

About this clonotype: One end of the junction is discordant with germline, which a read error may explain. The chain combines TRBV18 with TRBJ1-5; 8 positions agree with TRBD1. Germline V lookup: CDR1 KGHSH, CDR2 LQKENI. The CDR3 is 15 residues long. For the CDR3, the DNA is TGTGCCAGCTCACTTGGACAGGGAAGCAATCACCCCCAGCATTTT. Translation: CASSLGQGSNHPQHF.

The table lists this clonotype with a few counts. The chain joins TRBV5-1 to TRBJ2-1, with a possible D match to TRBD2 (6 bases). V was trimmed by 7 bases and J by 3 bases, leaving 17 bases between them. CDR1 is SGHRS, CDR2 YFSETQ, per germline. The CDR3 sequence is 15 residues long. CDR3 sequence (DNA): TGCGCCAGCCAGACGGGACTGAAGAACTACAATGAGCAGTTCTTC. Protein: CASQTGLKNYNEQFF.

This sequence joins TRBV5-1 and TRBJ2-5; 10 bases align to TRBD2. Trimming at V came to 4 bases and at J to 1 base, leaving 7 bases not matched to a gene. This CDR3 has 16 residues. Germline V gene sequence: CDR1 SGHRS, CDR2 YFSETQ. The CDR3 protein is CASSPGGTSVQETQYF. The CDR3 bases are TGCGCCAGCAGCCCCGGGGGGACTAGCGTCCAAGAGACCCAGTACTTC.

This clonotype has more than one count but fewer than ten. V usage is TRBV10-3 and J usage is TRBJ1-2; D is undetermined. Trimming took 2 bases from V and 4 from J, leaving 14 bases between them. There are 15 residues in the CDR3. Per germline, CDR1 ENHRY and CDR2 SYGVKD. The CDR3: CAISEARIGFYGYTF. CDR3 bases: TGTGCCATCAGTGAGGCCAGGATTGGGTTCTATGGCTACACCTTC.

This clonotype was recorded many times. The V and J genes are TRBV29-1 and TRBJ2-3; D is undetermined. The CDR3 sequence is 13 residues long. Germline CDR1 is SQVTM and CDR2 is ANQGSEA. Trimming took 3 bases from V and 3 from J, leaving 10 bases between them. CDR3 protein: CSVDPPETDTQYF. In DNA form, the CDR3 reads TGCAGCGTTGATCCCCCAGAGACAGATACGCAGTATTTT.

This clonotype was counted at least ten times. The chain is built from TRBV7-2 and TRBJ1-2; TRBD1 matches at 7 bases. This CDR3 comprises 12 residues. The germline V gene encodes CDR1 SGHTA and CDR2 FQGNSA. The V gene end was trimmed by 6 bases and the J gene end by 7 bases; junction bases not matched to a gene: 5. The CDR3 here is CASSSQGFGYTF. The CDR3 DNA reads as TGTGCCAGCAGTTCACAGGGGTTTGGCTACACCTTC.

This clonotype was observed a handful of times. This chain links TRBV20-1 with TRBJ1-5; D is undetermined. The germline V gene encodes CDR1 DFQATT and CDR2 SNEGSKA (reference sequence). CDR3 length: 15 residues. Trimming left V 0 bases short and J 2 bases short, with 11 bases between. The CDR3 sequence: CSAREAGKGNQPQHF. The CDR3 nucleotides are TGCAGTGCTAGAGAGGCCGGGAAAGGCAATCAGCCCCAGCATTTT.